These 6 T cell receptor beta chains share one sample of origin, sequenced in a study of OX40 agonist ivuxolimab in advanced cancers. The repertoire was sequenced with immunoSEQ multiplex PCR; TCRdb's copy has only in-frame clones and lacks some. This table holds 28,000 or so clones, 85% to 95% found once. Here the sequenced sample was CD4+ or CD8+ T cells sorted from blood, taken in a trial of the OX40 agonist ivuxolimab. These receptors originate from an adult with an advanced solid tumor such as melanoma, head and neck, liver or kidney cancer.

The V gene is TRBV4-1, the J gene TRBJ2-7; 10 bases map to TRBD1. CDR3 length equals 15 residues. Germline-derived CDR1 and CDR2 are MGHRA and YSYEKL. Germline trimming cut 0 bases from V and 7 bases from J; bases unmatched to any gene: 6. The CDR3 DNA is TGCGCCAGCAGCCAAGAAAGACAGGGGGCAAGGGAGCAGTACTTC. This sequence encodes CASSQERQGAREQYF.

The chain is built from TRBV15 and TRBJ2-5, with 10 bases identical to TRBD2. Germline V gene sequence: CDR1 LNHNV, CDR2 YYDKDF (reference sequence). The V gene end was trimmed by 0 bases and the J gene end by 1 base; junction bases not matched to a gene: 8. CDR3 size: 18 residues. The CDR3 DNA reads TGTGCCACCAGCAGAGATAATGGGGTAGCGGGGGGCCAAGAGACCCAGTACTTC. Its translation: CATSRDNGVAGGQETQYF.

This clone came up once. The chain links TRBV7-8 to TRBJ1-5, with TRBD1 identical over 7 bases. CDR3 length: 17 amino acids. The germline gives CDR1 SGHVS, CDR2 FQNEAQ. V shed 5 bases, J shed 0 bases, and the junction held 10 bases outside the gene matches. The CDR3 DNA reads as TGTGCCAGCAGCCCTACGGCAGGGGGGGCTAGCAATCAGCCCCAGCATTTT. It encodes CASSPTAGGASNQPQHF. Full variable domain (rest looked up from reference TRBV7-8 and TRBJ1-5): GAGVSQSPRYKVAKRGQDVALRCDPISGHVSLFWYQQALGQGPEFLTYFQNEAQLDKSGLPSDRFFAERPEGSVSTLKIQRTQQEDSAVYLCASSPTAGGASNQPQHFGDGTRLSIL.

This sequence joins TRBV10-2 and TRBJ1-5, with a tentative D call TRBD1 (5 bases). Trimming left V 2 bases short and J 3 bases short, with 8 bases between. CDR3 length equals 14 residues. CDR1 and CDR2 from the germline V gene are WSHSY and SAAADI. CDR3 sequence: CASSERQNNQPQHF. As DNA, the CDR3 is TGCGCCAGCAGTGAGCGACAGAACAATCAGCCCCAGCATTTT.

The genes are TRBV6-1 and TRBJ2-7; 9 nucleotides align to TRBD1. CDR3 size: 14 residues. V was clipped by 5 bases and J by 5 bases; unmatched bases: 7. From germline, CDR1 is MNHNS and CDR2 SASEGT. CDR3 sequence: CASSPGQGVDEQYF. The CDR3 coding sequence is TGTGCCAGCAGTCCGGGACAGGGTGTCGACGAGCAGTACTTC.

Here the CDR3 DNA reads TGTGCCAGTAGAACACGCCCCTATGGGGGCAATGAGCAGTTCTTC. This encodes CASRTRPYGGNEQFF. This rearrangement joins TRBV19 to TRBJ2-1, with D possibly called TRBD1 or TRBD2 (5 bases each). Deletions cut 6 bases from V and 6 bases from J, with 18 bases between. CDR1 and CDR2 (germline): LNHDA, SQIVND (reference sequence). This CDR3 has 15 amino acids.